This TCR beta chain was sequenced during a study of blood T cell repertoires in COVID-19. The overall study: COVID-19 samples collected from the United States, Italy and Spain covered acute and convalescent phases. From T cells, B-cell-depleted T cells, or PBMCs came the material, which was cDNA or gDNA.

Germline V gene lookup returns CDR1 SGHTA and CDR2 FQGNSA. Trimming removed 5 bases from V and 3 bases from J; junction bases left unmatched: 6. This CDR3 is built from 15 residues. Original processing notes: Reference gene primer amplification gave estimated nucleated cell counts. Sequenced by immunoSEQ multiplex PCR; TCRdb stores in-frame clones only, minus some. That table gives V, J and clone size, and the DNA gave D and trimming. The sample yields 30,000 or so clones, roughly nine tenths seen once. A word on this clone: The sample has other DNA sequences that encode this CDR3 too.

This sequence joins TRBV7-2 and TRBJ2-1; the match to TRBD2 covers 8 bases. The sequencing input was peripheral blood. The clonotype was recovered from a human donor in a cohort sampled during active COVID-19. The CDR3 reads CASSQRTSGYNEQFF. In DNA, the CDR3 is TGTGCCAGCAGCCAGAGAACTAGCGGCTACAATGAGCAGTTCTTC.